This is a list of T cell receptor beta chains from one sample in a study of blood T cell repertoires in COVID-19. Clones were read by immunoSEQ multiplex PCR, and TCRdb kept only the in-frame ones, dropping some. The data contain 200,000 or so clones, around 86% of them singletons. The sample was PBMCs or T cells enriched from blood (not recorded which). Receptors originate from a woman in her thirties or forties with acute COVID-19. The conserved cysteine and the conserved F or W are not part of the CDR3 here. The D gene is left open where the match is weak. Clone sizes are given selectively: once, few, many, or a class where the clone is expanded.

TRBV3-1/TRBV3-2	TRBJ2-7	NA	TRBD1	ASSQDKGTGRWEQY
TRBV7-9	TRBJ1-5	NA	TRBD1	ASSSAAGAGGNQPQH
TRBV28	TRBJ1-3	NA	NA	ASSFRSSGNTIY
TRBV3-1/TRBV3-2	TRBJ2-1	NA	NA	ASSQDWLAGFNEQF
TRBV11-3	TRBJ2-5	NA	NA	ASSVGAFGETQY
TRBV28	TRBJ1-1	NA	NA	ASSLKQGRKNTEAF
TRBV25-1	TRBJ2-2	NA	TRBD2	ASSEYTLAANTGELF
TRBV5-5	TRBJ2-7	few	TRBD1	ASSPGTEAQY
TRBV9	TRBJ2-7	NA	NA	ASSPLSGEQY
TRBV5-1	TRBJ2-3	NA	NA	ASVRDTSTDTQY
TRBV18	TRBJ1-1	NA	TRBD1	ASRQGVDTEAF
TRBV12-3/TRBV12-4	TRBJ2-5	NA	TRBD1	ASSSGGETQY
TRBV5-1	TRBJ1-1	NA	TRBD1	ASSWVGTGNTEAF
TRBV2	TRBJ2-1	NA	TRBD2	ASSVAGVSYNEQF
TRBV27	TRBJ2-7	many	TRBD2	ASSQPWTSGTYEQY
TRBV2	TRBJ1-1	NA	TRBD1	ASSTGGGTEAF
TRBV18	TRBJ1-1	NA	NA	ASSYGAAGTEAF
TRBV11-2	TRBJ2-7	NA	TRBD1	ASSQGQGAYEQY
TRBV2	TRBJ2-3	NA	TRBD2	ASHPTGGDYTDTQY
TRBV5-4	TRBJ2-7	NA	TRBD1	ASSKGQGRSYEQY
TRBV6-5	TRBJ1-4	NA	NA	ASSPDRARWEKLF
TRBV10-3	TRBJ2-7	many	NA	AISEGGSPGGEQY
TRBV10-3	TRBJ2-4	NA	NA	AISESLTQTGAKNIQY
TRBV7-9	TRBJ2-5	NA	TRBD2	ASSPGTILQETQY
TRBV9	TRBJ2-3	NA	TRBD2	ASSVGGLAGAQEAQY
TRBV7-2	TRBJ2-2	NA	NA	ASSTGSDTGELF
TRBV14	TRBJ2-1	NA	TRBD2	ASSHGLAEYNEQF
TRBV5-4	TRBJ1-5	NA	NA	ASSLGVGQPQH
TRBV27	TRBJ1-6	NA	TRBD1	ASSSGTGFANSPLH
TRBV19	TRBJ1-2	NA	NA	ASSPGTKYGYT
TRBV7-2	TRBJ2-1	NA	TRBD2	ASSLGRDRALKAEQF
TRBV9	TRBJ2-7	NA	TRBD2	ASSSRLAGSYEQY
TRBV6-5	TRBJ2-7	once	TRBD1	ASSTPGQGSYEQY
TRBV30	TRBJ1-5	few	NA	AWSVADNQPQH
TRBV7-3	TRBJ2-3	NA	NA	ASSLTDSRTDTQY
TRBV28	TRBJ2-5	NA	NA	ASSSRTGRETQY
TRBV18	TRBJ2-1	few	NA	ASSPRGDAYNEQF